The rows below give T cell receptor beta chains drawn from one sample of a study of cytomegalovirus exposure and HLA in healthy donors. Sequencing was performed with immunoSEQ multiplex PCR; in TCRdb, only in-frame clones are kept and a portion is missing. The repertoire table contains about 200,000 clones. Source material: PBMCs. The receptors shown here come from a woman in her twenties or thirties in good health and CMV-seropositive. The CDR3 runs from the conserved cysteine through the conserved F or W. A D gene is named only where the DNA matches it firmly.

D gene	CDR3 length	V gene	J gene	CDR3 DNA	CDR3 protein
TRBD1	15	TRBV5-1	TRBJ2-7	TGCGCCAGCAGCTTGGAGACAGGGGGGTACCACGAGCAGTACTTC	CASSLETGGYHEQYF
TRBD1	16	TRBV11-2	TRBJ2-5	TGTGCCAGCAGCTTCCTCCAGGGGGATACCCAAGAGACCCAGTACTTC	CASSFLQGDTQETQYF
TRBD1	15	TRBV7-9	TRBJ2-2	TGTGCCAGCAGCACGGACAGGGGGAACACCGGGGAGCTGTTTTTT	CASSTDRGNTGELFF
TRBD2	15	TRBV7-2	TRBJ2-2	TGTGCCAGCAGCCGGACTAGCGTAAACACCGGGGAGCTGTTTTTT	CASSRTSVNTGELFF
-	13	TRBV11-3	TRBJ2-1	TGTGCCAGCAGCTTAGCGGGGAGGCGAGAGCAGTTCTTC	CASSLAGRREQFF
-	15	TRBV5-4	TRBJ2-1	TGTGCCAGCAGCAGGAGCAGCCAAACCTACAATGAGCAGTTCTTC	CASSRSSQTYNEQFF
TRBD1	14	TRBV6-1	TRBJ2-2	TGTGCCAGCAGTGGACAGGGGGGCGTGGGGGAGCTGTTTTTT	CASSGQGGVGELFF
TRBD1	15	TRBV5-1	TRBJ1-5	TGCGCCAGCAGCTTCGGGACAGGGGGGATTCAGCCCCAGCATTTT	CASSFGTGGIQPQHF
-	16	TRBV5-4	TRBJ1-4	TGTGCCAGCAGCTTGGGTAGCGGTGCAACTAATGAAAAACTGTTTTTT	CASSLGSGATNEKLFF
-	14	TRBV15	TRBJ1-3	TGTGCCACCAGCAGAGATCGGGTTGGAAACACCATATATTTT	CATSRDRVGNTIYF
TRBD1	15	TRBV7-2	TRBJ2-5	TGTGCCAGCAGCTTGGGGTGGACAGGCTGGGAGACCCAGTACTTC	CASSLGWTGWETQYF
-	16	TRBV5-1	TRBJ1-1	TGCGCCAGCAGCTTGGGGGCCAGGGCGGTGAACACTGAAGCTTTCTTT	CASSLGARAVNTEAFF
TRBD1	14	TRBV6-6	TRBJ1-4	TGTGCCAGCAGCCCGGGACAGTCTAATGAAAAACTGTTTTTT	CASSPGQSNEKLFF
-	16	TRBV5-1	TRBJ2-5	TGCGCCAGCAGCTTGGTTGGGGGCGGGGGACAAGAGACCCAGTACTTC	CASSLVGGGGQETQYF
TRBD1	14	TRBV5-1	TRBJ2-3	TGCGCCAGCAGCCCGTTGACAGGGGGAGATACGCAGTATTTT	CASSPLTGGDTQYF
TRBD2	15	TRBV7-2	TRBJ2-7	TGTGCCAGCAGCTCCGCTAGCGGGAGTCTCTACGAGCAGTACTTC	CASSSASGSLYEQYF
-	17	TRBV4-1	TRBJ2-3	TGCGCCAGCAGCCAAGAGCTAGGGGCGCGCGGCACAGATACGCAGTATTTT	CASSQELGARGTDTQYF
TRBD1	17	TRBV10-3	TRBJ1-5	TGTGCCATCAGTGATAATCATAACAGGGGGCCCTATCAGCCCCAGCATTTT	CAISDNHNRGPYQPQHF
TRBD1	13	TRBV10-2	TRBJ2-7	TGCGCCATCAGCCGGGACAGAACCTACGAGCAGTACTTC	CAISRDRTYEQYF
TRBD2	14	TRBV5-4	TRBJ2-3	TGTGCCAGCAGCTTGAGGGACTACACAGATACGCAGTATTTT	CASSLRDYTDTQYF
-	13	TRBV7-8	TRBJ2-7	TGTGCCAGCAGCCCGGGACTGGACTACGAGCAGTACTTC	CASSPGLDYEQYF
-	16	TRBV9	TRBJ2-2	TGTGCCAGCAGCGTATCTGGCTTCCCGAACACCGGGGAGCTGTTTTTT	CASSVSGFPNTGELFF
TRBD2	14	TRBV29-1	TRBJ2-1	TGCAGCGCCTCCTCCTTCAGCGGGAACAATGAGCAGTTCTTC	CSASSFSGNNEQFF
TRBD1	15	TRBV4-3	TRBJ1-2	TGCGCCAGCAGCCAGAGAGGGACAGCTAACTATGGCTACACCTTC	CASSQRGTANYGYTF
-	17	TRBV21-1	TRBJ1-6	TGTGCCAGCAGCAATCACAAGGGGGCGGCCTATAATTCACCCCTCCACTTT	CASSNHKGAAYNSPLHF
TRBD2	17	TRBV9	TRBJ2-2	TGTGCCAGCAGCGCCCGACTAGCGGGAGAGTCCGGCGGGGAGCTGTTTTTT	CASSARLAGESGGELFF
-	15	TRBV7-9	TRBJ2-3	TGTGCCAGCAGCGGTAGCGGAAAAAGCACAGATACGCAGTATTTT	CASSGSGKSTDTQYF
-	17	TRBV19	TRBJ1-6	TGTGCCAGTGCCCGAACAGGGACCGTAAGGATAAATTCACCCCTCCACTTT	CASARTGTVRINSPLHF
-	14	TRBV5-6	TRBJ1-4	TGTGCCAGCAGCTTGCAAGGGGTGGGTGAAAAACTGTTTTTT	CASSLQGVGEKLFF
-	15	TRBV28	TRBJ2-7	TGTGCCAGCAGTTTGGGCGTAGAAGTGGCCTACGAGCAGTACTTC	CASSLGVEVAYEQYF
-	10	TRBV29-1	TRBJ2-3	TGCAGCGTCGGGACAGATACGCAGTATTTT	CSVGTDTQYF
TRBD1	14	TRBV15	TRBJ2-7	TGTGCCACCAGCAGAGGACAGGGATCCTACGAGCAGTACTTC	CATSRGQGSYEQYF
TRBD1	13	TRBV19	TRBJ1-4	TGTGCCAGTCTACAGGGGCTCGGGGAAAAACTGTTTTTT	CASLQGLGEKLFF
-	16	TRBV11-2	TRBJ2-6	TGTGCCAGCAGCTTATTCACCGGGGCTGGGGCCAACGTCCTGACTTTC	CASSLFTGAGANVLTF
TRBD1	14	TRBV4-1	TRBJ1-2	TGCGCCAGCAGCGCCCGACAGGGTTCGAACGGCTACACCTTC	CASSARQGSNGYTF
-	13	TRBV5-1	TRBJ1-1	TGCGCCAGCAGCTTCGGCGGGGACACTGAAGCTTTCTTT	CASSFGGDTEAFF
TRBD1	14	TRBV5-8	TRBJ2-5	TGTGCCAGCAGCTCCAGGACAGGAAGAGAGACCCAGTACTTC	CASSSRTGRETQYF
-	13	TRBV7-6	TRBJ1-1	TGTGCCAGCAGCTTAGCCCGGGGTGCTGAAGCTTTCTTT	CASSLARGAEAFF
-	16	TRBV7-2	TRBJ2-1	TGTGCCAGCAGCGTAAATACCGGACTACTAATGAGCGGGCAGTTCTTC	CASSVNTGLLMSGQFF
-	13	TRBV19	TRBJ1-1	TGTGCCAGTAGGGAGGGGTGGAACACTGAAGCTTTCTTT	CASREGWNTEAFF
TRBD1	16	TRBV7-2	TRBJ1-3	TGTGCCAGCAGCTTAGACAGGGGGCTGGAAGGAAACACCATATATTTT	CASSLDRGLEGNTIYF
-	13	TRBV27	TRBJ1-2	TGTGCCAGCAGTTCGACAGAGAACTATGGCTACACCTTC	CASSSTENYGYTF
TRBD1	14	TRBV5-6	TRBJ1-1	TGTGCCAGCAGCGGTACAGGGGGCTACACTGAAGCTTTCTTT	CASSGTGGYTEAFF
-	15	TRBV19	TRBJ2-7	TGTGCCAGTAGTATAGGTCCGACAGTGAGCCACGAGCAGTACTTC	CASSIGPTVSHEQYF
-	17	TRBV21-1	TRBJ1-5	TGTGCCAGCAGCAAAAATGCTCGAGACAGGGAGATACAGCCCCAGCATTTT	CASSKNARDREIQPQHF